Described below is a single T cell receptor beta chain sequence and its context. What it binds is not known. This sample was included in a study of shared clonotypes between healthy human individuals. Genomic DNA from each subset was divided evenly over several immunoSEQ plates. Under the authors' procedure: ImmunoSEQ sequences covered only the junction and lacked quality scores; filtering therefore differed. Libraries were prepared by immunoSEQ multiplex PCR; TCRdb keeps only in-frame clonotypes and omits some of them. V and J calls plus clone size are reproduced from that table; the DNA served to infer D and trimming. Of about 99,000 clones detected, roughly half appear once; the ten largest clones hold around 15%. Study findings and constraints: Sharing of clonotypes among donors was expected to vary with sequencing depth.

Germline-derived CDR1 and CDR2 are SQVTM and ANQGSEA. Trimming took off 6 bases at V and 3 bases at J, with 16 bases between the two ends. This CDR3 has 14 amino acids. The chain is built from TRBV29-1 and TRBJ2-3; a weak D match, TRBD1 (6 bases). Source material: PBMCs. This TCR was recovered from a woman aged 40 to 55 in good health. Some clones in this sample may be carry-over from other donors' samples. CDR3 region: CSVARDIATDTQYF. The CDR3 DNA is TGCAGCGTAGCCCGGGACATTGCGACAGATACGCAGTATTTT.